This record concerns one T cell receptor (beta chain) sequence. Its antigen is not known. V was cut by 4 bases and J by 4 bases, with 10 bases left in between. CDR3 length equals 12 residues. The germline V gene encodes CDR1 SQVTM and CDR2 ANQGSEA. Clones were read by immunoSEQ multiplex PCR, and TCRdb kept only the in-frame ones, dropping some. This sample yields roughly 150,000 clones, of which 90% to 95% are seen a single time; 1.5% to 2% belongs to the top ten. These data are taken from a study of T cell responses to AZD1222 COVID-19 vaccine. Regarding the study as a whole: Most donors were white British, females outnumbered males, and clonal diversity was possibly underestimated.

The chain recombines TRBV29-1 with TRBJ1-1; no clear D. This sample comprised peripheral blood, obtained on day 0 of AZD1222 vaccination. The origin of this receptor is an adult in good health. CDR3 bases: TGCAGCGTTGGGTTTCGGGGCACTGAAGCTTTCTTT. It encodes CSVGFRGTEAFF.